Included here is one T cell receptor (beta chain) sequence, with context. Antigen: not known. Per germline, CDR1 MNHNS and CDR2 SASEGT. This CDR3 spans 15 amino acids. V lost 7 bases to trimming and J lost 6 bases; unmatched junction nucleotides: 12. This sample is drawn from a study of graft-versus-host responses after intestinal transplantation. Study details: Each transplant was multivisceral, liver-intestinal, or isolated intestinal.

The protocol was immunoSEQ multiplex PCR, while the TCRdb copy is restricted to in-frame clones and leaves out a portion. The sample holds approximately 20,000 clones, approximately 86% seen once. Study results and limitations: Recipient bone marrow held GvH clones, some seen earlier in ileum or blood.

The J gene is TRBJ2-7, the V gene TRBV6-1; 10 nucleotides match TRBD2. Sequencing was performed on bone marrow, taken about 130 days after transplant. This TCR came from a human patient who received an intestinal transplant, so some T cells may come from the graft donor. The CDR3 sequence: CASNPLAGGNGEQYF. CDR3 DNA sequence: TGTGCCAGCAATCCCTTAGCGGGAGGAAATGGCGAGCAGTACTTC.